These 8 T cell receptor beta chains came from one sample sequenced in a study of blood T cell repertoires in COVID-19. The assay was immunoSEQ multiplex PCR, and TCRdb's table has in-frame clones only and misses some. The profile shows tens of thousands of clones, roughly three quarters of them singletons. The source material was peripheral blood. The receptors here all came from a man in his sixties or seventies with acute or convalescent COVID-19.

A few counts support this clone. The chain couples TRBV29-1 to TRBJ2-1; TRBD1 is a possible D gene (6 bases). Germline V gene data show CDR1 as SQVTM and CDR2 as ANQGSEA. The CDR3 sequence is 10 residues long. V was cut by 6 bases and J by 7 bases, with 7 bases left in between. CDR3 nucleotides: TGCAGCGTGGACAGTAATGAGCAGTTCTTC. Amino acids: CSVDSNEQFF.

The V and J genes are TRBV19 and TRBJ1-5; D is undetermined. V was pared by 7 bases and J by 0 bases, with 13 bases between. Germline CDR1 is LNHDA and CDR2 is SQIVND (reference sequence). The CDR3 length is 15 residues. CDR3 nucleotide sequence: TGTGCCAGTAATTTGGCTCCTTATAGCAATCAGCCCCAGCATTTT. Translation: CASNLAPYSNQPQHF. Full variable domain (remainder filled in from reference TRBV19 and TRBJ1-5): DGGITQSPKYLFRKEGQNVTLSCEQNLNHDAMYWYRQDPGQGLRLIYYSQIVNDFQKGDIAEGYSVSREKKESFPLTVTSAQKNPTAFYLCASNLAPYSNQPQHFGDGTRLSIL.

V usage is TRBV27 and J usage is TRBJ1-3; TRBD1 matches at 9 bases. Looked up from germline, CDR1 is MNHEY and CDR2 is SMNVEV (reference sequence). The CDR3 extends over 16 amino acids. V was clipped by 5 bases and J by 4 bases; unmatched bases: 9. The CDR3 DNA reads as TGTGCCAGCAGTCGACAGGGGGGTCTTGGGGGAAACACCATATATTTT. Its protein product is CASSRQGGLGGNTIYF.

This rearrangement joins TRBV3-1 (or the pseudogene TRBV3-2) to TRBJ2-3; possible D gene TRBD1, 5 bases. This CDR3 is 13 amino acids long. V lost 6 bases and J 2 bases, leaving 9 bases between the germline ends. The germline V gene encodes CDR1 LGHDT and CDR2 YNNKEL (reference sequence). The CDR3 protein is CASSSQATDTQYF. The CDR3 nucleotides read TGTGCCAGCAGTTCACAGGCCACAGATACGCAGTATTTT.

This clone was recorded a few times. V is TRBV19 and J is TRBJ2-7, with 9 bases matching TRBD1. The CDR3 runs 16 residues. Germline V gene lookup returns CDR1 LNHDA and CDR2 SQIVND (reference sequence). V was clipped by 1 base and J by 0 bases; unmatched bases: 4. The CDR3 reads CASSIVGTGFSYEQYF. As DNA, the CDR3 is TGTGCCAGTAGTATAGTAGGGACAGGGTTCTCCTACGAGCAGTACTTC.

V usage is TRBV2 and J usage is TRBJ1-5, with D unclear. Germline CDR1 SNHLY, CDR2 FYNNEI. The germline V and J ends were trimmed by 6 bases and 0 bases, with 12 bases remaining between them. The CDR3 has 15 amino acids. CDR3 bases: TGTGCCAGCAGGAGGAGCAAGAGTAGCAATCAGCCCCAGCATTTT. Its protein product is CASRRSKSSNQPQHF.

The gene calls are TRBV18 and TRBJ2-2, with TRBD1 as a possible D gene (7 bases). V gave up 6 bases and J gave up 5 bases, with 16 bases separating them. The germline V gene encodes CDR1 KGHSH and CDR2 LQKENI. CDR3 length: 15 residues. In DNA, the CDR3 is TGTGCCAGCTCCTCCAGGAGGGGGCGGACCGGGGAGCTGTTTTTT. As protein: CASSSRRGRTGELFF.

The J gene is TRBJ2-7, the V gene TRBV5-1, with TRBD1 identical over 10 bases. The CDR3 has 15 residues. The V gene's germline CDR1 is SGHRS and CDR2 YFSETQ. V was clipped by 3 bases and J by 2 bases; unmatched bases: 5. The CDR3 region is CASSSSTGGPYEQYF. The CDR3 DNA is TGCGCCAGCAGCTCGTCGACAGGGGGCCCCTACGAGCAGTACTTC.